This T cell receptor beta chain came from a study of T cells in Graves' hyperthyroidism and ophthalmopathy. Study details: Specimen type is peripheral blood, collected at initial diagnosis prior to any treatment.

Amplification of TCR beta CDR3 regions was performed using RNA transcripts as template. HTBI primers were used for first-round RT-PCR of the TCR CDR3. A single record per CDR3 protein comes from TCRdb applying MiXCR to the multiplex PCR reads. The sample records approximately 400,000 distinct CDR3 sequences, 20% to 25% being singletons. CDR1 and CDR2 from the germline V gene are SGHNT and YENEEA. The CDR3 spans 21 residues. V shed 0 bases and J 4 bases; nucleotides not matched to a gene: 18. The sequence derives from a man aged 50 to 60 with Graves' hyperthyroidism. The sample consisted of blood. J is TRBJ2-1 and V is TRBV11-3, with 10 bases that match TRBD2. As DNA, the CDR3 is TGTGCCAGCAGCTTAGATCCACCGGGACTAGCGCACGTCGAGGATTACAATGAGCAGTTCTTC. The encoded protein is CASSLDPPGLAHVEDYNEQFF.